A single T cell receptor (beta chain) is shown here with its context. As yet, its antigen is unknown. The germline gives CDR1 SGHTA, CDR2 FQGNSA. CDR3 length: 14 amino acids. V was pared by 1 base and J by 9 bases, with 13 bases between. The data belong to a study of post-analysis software for immune sequencing data. Each TCR beta cDNA library carried unique molecular identifiers. TCRdb ran MiXCR on the PCR reads and lists one entry per CDR3 protein. The sample shows some 690,000 distinct CDR3 sequences, around 60% of them seen only once. Study observations and caveats: Controls had lower frequencies than patients of a few TRBV segments, which included TRBV5-6, TRBV5-1 and TRBV20-1.

The rearrangement links TRBV7-2 to TRBJ2-1; D is perhaps TRBD2 (5 bases). Source material: blood. The receptor was isolated from a girl aged 2-10 years with multiple sclerosis. In nucleotides, the CDR3 is TGTGCCAGCAGCTTAGGCGGTAGCGAGGGTGAGCAGTTCTTC. Amino acid sequence: CASSLGGSEGEQFF.